One and the same sample provided the 11 T cell receptor beta chains below, sequenced in a study of cytomegalovirus exposure and HLA in healthy donors. PCR was performed using 60 Vbeta and 13 Jbeta primers. Generated by immunoSEQ multiplex PCR, the TCRdb table keeps only in-frame clones and is missing some. The data show about 170,000 clones, with around 84% seen just once and about 2.5% held by the top ten. Sequenced: PBMCs. All receptors come from a young man in good health and CMV-seropositive.

This chain links TRBV2 with TRBJ2-5, with a weak D call TRBD1 (6 bases). CDR3 length: 13 residues. Trimming took 9 bases from V and 5 from J, leaving 16 bases between them. The germline V gene has CDR1 SNHLY and CDR2 FYNNEI. The CDR3 bases are TGTGCCAGTTCCTTACAGGGCCGGGAGACCCAGTACTTC. It codes for CASSLQGRETQYF.

The V call is TRBV7-2, the J call TRBJ2-4, with TRBD2 matching over 12 bases. The CDR3 runs 17 residues. The J segment lost 0 bases and the V segment lost 5 bases, leaving 5 bases of the junction unmatched. Germline V gives CDR1 SGHTA, CDR2 FQGNSA. The CDR3 region is CASSPRGLAGAKNIQYF. The CDR3, as DNA: TGTGCCAGCAGCCCTCGGGGACTAGCGGGAGCCAAAAACATTCAGTACTTC.

J is TRBJ1-1 and V is TRBV7-6; the match to TRBD1 covers 10 bases. Losses at the gene ends were 5 bases for V and 9 bases for J; bases not matched to a gene: 6. Per germline, CDR1 SGHVS and CDR2 FNYEAQ. This CDR3 contains 13 residues. The CDR3 spells CASSDSGQGKAFF. CDR3 bases: TGTGCCAGCAGCGATTCGGGACAGGGGAAAGCTTTCTTT.

The CDR3 sequence is CASSDGTGNEDRYGYTF. For the CDR3, the DNA is TGTGCCAGCAGTGATGGGACAGGGAATGAAGATCGCTATGGCTACACCTTC. J is TRBJ1-2 and V is TRBV25-1; 9 nucleotides match TRBD1. The germline V gene has CDR1 MGHDK and CDR2 SYGVNS. CDR3 size: 17 residues. The V gene end was trimmed by 3 bases and the J gene end by 4 bases; junction bases not matched to a gene: 12.

As to this clone: Other DNA sequences within the sample encode an identical CDR3. This chain connects TRBV18 to TRBJ1-1, with unresolved D. V gave up 3 bases and J gave up 1 base, with 6 bases separating them. The CDR3 runs to 13 residues. Germline CDR1 reads KGHSH; CDR2 reads LQKENI. The CDR3 DNA follows: TGTGCCAGCTCACCGAGTGGGAACACTGAAGCTTTCTTT. Its protein is CASSPSGNTEAFF. The full variable domain, rest sourced from reference TRBV18 and TRBJ1-1, is NAGVMQNPRHLVRRRGQEARLRCSPMKGHSHVYWYRQLPEEGLKFMVYLQKENIIDESGMPKERFSAEFPKEGPSILRIQQVVRGDSAAYFCASSPSGNTEAFFGQGTRLTVV.

This chain links TRBV25-1 with TRBJ2-1; 8 bases map to TRBD2. The CDR3 has 14 amino acids. The V and J ends lost 4 bases and 2 bases, in that order; junction bases with no gene match: 1. Looked up from germline, CDR1 is MGHDK and CDR2 is SYGVNS. CDR3 DNA sequence: TGTGCCAGCAGTGGGACTAGCCCCTACAATGAGCAGTTCTTC. Its protein product is CASSGTSPYNEQFF. Full variable domain (missing parts from reference TRBV25-1 and TRBJ2-1): EADIYQTPRYLVIGTGKKITLECSQTMGHDKMYWYQQDPGMELHLIHYSYGVNSTEKGDLSSESTVSRIRTEHFPLTLESARPSHTSQYLCASSGTSPYNEQFFGPGTRLTVL.

The rearrangement joins TRBV10-2 to TRBJ2-1, with 11 positions matching TRBD2. Unmatched junction bases numbered 6, after V lost 5 bases and J lost 6 bases. Germline V gene sequence: CDR1 WSHSY, CDR2 SAAADI. CDR3 size: 15 residues. The CDR3 reads CASSLTSGSSNEQFF. The CDR3 DNA reads as TGCGCCAGCAGTTTAACTAGCGGGAGTTCCAATGAGCAGTTCTTC.

The chain uses TRBV7-9 and TRBJ1-4; 11 bases are shared with TRBD1. J gave up 8 bases and V 5 bases, and 10 bases lay outside the gene matches. This CDR3 region has 16 residues. Germline assignment: CDR1 SEHNR and CDR2 FQNEAQ (reference sequence). The CDR3 DNA reads as TGTGCCAGCAGCCCCCAGGACAGGGGGCAAGAAGAAAAACTGTTTTTT. It yields the protein CASSPQDRGQEEKLFF.

The J gene is TRBJ2-1, the V gene TRBV7-3; TRBD1 might be the D (6 bases). This CDR3 region has 15 residues. Trimming left V 4 bases short and J 2 bases short, with 12 bases between. Germline lookup yields CDR1 SGHTA and CDR2 FQGTGA. The CDR3 here is CASSSDRFPYNEQFF. CDR3 DNA: TGTGCCAGCAGCTCCGACAGGTTCCCCTACAATGAGCAGTTCTTC.

This rearrangement joins TRBV10-3 to TRBJ2-6; weak D call: TRBD1 (5 bases). V was pared by 3 bases and J by 2 bases, with 11 bases between. This CDR3 is built from 16 residues. Germline CDR1 reads ENHRY; CDR2 reads SYGVKD. The CDR3 region has the DNA TGTGCCATCAGTGATCCCAGGGCGACTGGGGCCAACGTCCTGACTTTC. Translating it yields CAISDPRATGANVLTF.

V is TRBV11-3 and J is TRBJ2-1; 10 bases are a match to TRBD2. Trimming cost V 6 bases and J 4 bases; bases outside gene matches: 6. The CDR3 has 15 amino acids. Germline lookup yields CDR1 SGHNT and CDR2 YENEEA. CDR3 sequence reads: CASSYRTSGYNEQFF. The CDR3 DNA reads TGTGCCAGCAGTTATAGGACTAGCGGATACAATGAGCAGTTCTTC.